A single sample gave rise to the 16 T cell receptor beta chains below, sequenced in a study of T cell repertoires in cytomegalovirus infection (dated by TCRdb to about 2019). The treatment or condition label corresponds to: in vitro stimulation with specific CMV peptide epitopes to enrich CMV-specific T cells. The sequencing machine was an Illumina HiSeq 1500. TCRdb applied fastp at Q25 and MiXCR to the public reads, then kept only in-frame beta chains. Every CDR3 protein is listed once, alongside the most common genes and DNA of its rows. For this sample there are around 800,000 distinct CDR3 sequences; approximately 29% appear just once. Around an eighth of the sample belongs to the ten largest clones. These receptors have no identified antigens. This material consisted of cultured CD8+ T cells from PBMCs, taken from culture after CMV antigen stimulation. The receptor source for this set is a human donor in good health (CMV status not recorded). Some clones in this sample may be carry-over from other donors' samples.

This clonotype was seen more than once but under ten times. The V call is TRBV7-9, the J call TRBJ2-5; D is tentatively TRBD1 or TRBD2 (5 bases each). CDR1 is SEHNR, CDR2 FQNEAQ, per germline (reference sequence). V shed 7 bases and J shed 5 bases, with 8 bases lying between them. The CDR3 is 11 amino acids. The CDR3 here is CASTRDETQYF. CDR3 bases: TGTGCCAGCACCCGGGACGAGACCCAGTACTTC.

This clonotype showed up many times. The CDR3 reads CASSPRQGTDTQYF. The CDR3, as DNA: TGCGCCAGCAGCCCCCGACAGGGCACAGATACGCAGTATTTT. J is TRBJ2-3 and V is TRBV4-1; TRBD1 is a possible D gene (6 bases). Trimming cost V 4 bases and J 1 base, with 9 bases left between them. This CDR3 is 14 amino acids long. Germline-derived CDR1 and CDR2 are MGHRA and YSYEKL.

J is TRBJ2-3 and V is TRBV29-1, with D tentatively TRBD1 or TRBD2 (5 bases each). Germline values: CDR1 SQVTM, CDR2 ANQGSEA. CDR3 length: 15 amino acids. Between the trimmed V and J ends, which lost 6 bases and 2 bases, there was a span of 18 bases. CDR3 sequence: CSVAGTGTFTDTQYF. The CDR3 DNA reads TGCAGCGTAGCCGGGACCGGAACCTTCACAGATACGCAGTATTTT.

The V gene is TRBV7-6, the J gene TRBJ2-5; tentative D call: TRBD2 (6 bases). This CDR3 is built from 15 residues. Germline loops: CDR1 SGHVS, CDR2 FNYEAQ. Trimming shortened V by 4 bases and J by 1 base, and 13 bases separated the two germline ends. The CDR3 loop is CASSYSPGLQETQYF. The CDR3, as DNA: TGTGCCAGCAGCTACTCACCGGGACTCCAAGAGACCCAGTACTTC.

This clonotype was picked up one time. The V call is TRBV4-3, the J call TRBJ2-2, with 7 bases aligning to TRBD1. Trimming cost V 5 bases and J 7 bases; bases outside gene matches: 7. CDR1 is LGHNA and CDR2 is YSLEER in the germline V gene. The CDR3 runs 14 residues. In DNA form, the CDR3 reads TGCGCCAGCAGCTGGAACAGGGGAAACGGGGAGCTGTTTTTT. The encoded protein is CASSWNRGNGELFF.

This clonotype came up a few times. V usage is TRBV19 and J usage is TRBJ1-5; TRBD1 aligns across 8 bases. The V gene's germline CDR1 is LNHDA and CDR2 SQIVND (reference sequence). The CDR3 is made up of 18 amino acids. V lost 2 bases, J lost 5 bases, and 14 bases stayed unmatched. Here the CDR3 reads CASSISIPDRDADQPQHF. The CDR3 DNA follows: TGTGCCAGTAGTATATCCATTCCGGACAGGGACGCTGATCAGCCCCAGCATTTT.

The table lists this clonotype with a count of one. The chain uses TRBV4-3 and TRBJ2-2, with a possible D match to TRBD1 (6 bases). Germline V gene lookup returns CDR1 LGHNA and CDR2 YSLEER. Trimming took off 4 bases at V and 5 bases at J, with 17 bases between the two ends. The CDR3 loop spans 16 amino acids. The CDR3 DNA sequence: TGCGCCAGCAGCCCAAGAAGGTCCAGGGGAACCGGGGAGCTGTTTTTT. It is translated as CASSPRRSRGTGELFF.

The V call is TRBV12-3 or TRBV12-4, the J call TRBJ1-2; a weak D match, TRBD1 (6 bases). V dropped 6 bases and J dropped 8 bases, with 19 bases sitting between them. The CDR3 is 14 amino acids. CDR3 in DNA: TGTGCCAGCAGCCCTACTCCAACAGGGAACGGCTACACCTTC. This translates into CASSPTPTGNGYTF.

This clonotype was seen a handful of times. The chain uses TRBV14 and TRBJ1-2, with D tentatively TRBD1 (5 bases). Deletions cut 2 bases from V and 6 bases from J, with 13 bases between. The CDR3 runs 14 residues. The germline CDR1 and CDR2 sequences are SGHDN and FVKESK. CDR3 loop: CASSQWKGAHGYTF. CDR3 sequence (DNA): TGTGCCAGCAGCCAATGGAAAGGGGCCCATGGCTACACCTTC.

At least ten counts were recorded for this clonotype. V usage is TRBV7-6 and J usage is TRBJ2-1; 8 bases map to TRBD1. Losses at the gene ends were 5 bases for V and 8 bases for J; bases not matched to a gene: 14. CDR1 and CDR2 (germline): SGHVS, FNYEAQ. The length of the CDR3 is 16 residues. The CDR3 protein is CASSQVGQGFGDEQFF. In nucleotides, the CDR3 is TGTGCCAGCAGCCAAGTCGGACAGGGATTTGGGGATGAGCAGTTCTTC. The full variable domain, completed using reference TRBV7-6 and TRBJ2-1, is GAGVSQSPRYKVTKRGQDVALRCDPISGHVSLYWYRQALGQGPEFLTYFNYEAQQDKSGLPNDRFSAERPEGSISTLTIQRTEQRDSAMYRCASSQVGQGFGDEQFFGPGTRLTVL.

A few counts support this clonotype. The genes are TRBV5-1 and TRBJ1-2; the match to TRBD1 covers 7 bases. The ends lost 1 base at V and 8 bases at J; junction bases unmatched: 11. This CDR3 is built from 15 residues. Germline assignment: CDR1 SGHRS and CDR2 YFSETQ. In nucleotides, the CDR3 is TGCGCCAGCAGCTTGTTAGAGGGGACAGTAGACGGCTACACCTTC. It translates to CASSLLEGTVDGYTF.

The chain is built from TRBV20-1 and TRBJ2-7; no clear D gene. The CDR3 runs to 14 residues. Trimming stripped 4 bases from V and 2 bases from J, with 15 bases between. Germline CDR1 DFQATT, CDR2 SNEGSKA (reference sequence). As DNA, the CDR3 is TGCAGTGCTATAGGGCCCCAGGCAACCTACGAGCAGTACTTC. Translation: CSAIGPQATYEQYF.

A few counts support this clonotype. The chain couples TRBV7-8 to TRBJ2-6, with TRBD2 matching over 12 bases. CDR3 size: 20 residues. Germline assignment: CDR1 SGHVS and CDR2 FQNEAQ. The J segment lost 1 base and the V segment lost 5 bases, leaving 12 bases of the junction unmatched. The CDR3 bases are TGTGCCAGCAGCGCGGAGAGACTAGCGGGGGCCCTATCTGGGGCCAACGTCCTGACTTTC. It is translated as CASSAERLAGALSGANVLTF.

This clonotype appeared a few times. The chain is built from TRBV2 and TRBJ2-3; unclear D gene. Germline V CDR1 and CDR2: SNHLY, FYNNEI. The CDR3 is 14 amino acids. The ends were cut back, 8 bases at V and 2 bases at J, with 14 bases in the middle. The CDR3 sequence is CASPIAVPTDTQYF. CDR3 nucleotide sequence: TGTGCCAGCCCAATAGCAGTCCCCACAGATACGCAGTATTTT.

The chain joins TRBV5-1 to TRBJ1-2; tentative D call: TRBD1 (5 bases). This CDR3 contains 15 residues. Germline CDR1 is SGHRS and CDR2 is YFSETQ. The V gene lost 0 bases and the J gene lost 1 base, with 10 bases spanning the gap. The CDR3, as DNA: TGCGCCAGCAGCTTGGTGTTGGGGGATAACTATGGCTACACCTTC. It codes for CASSLVLGDNYGYTF.

This clonotype has a count of ten or more. This chain links TRBV6-1 with TRBJ1-6; D might be TRBD1 (6 bases). The CDR3 has 16 amino acids. Germline V lookup: CDR1 MNHNS, CDR2 SASEGT. The V end was cut by 4 bases, the J end by 9 bases, with 19 bases between. The CDR3 reads CASSVVHTGNTSPLHF. Here the CDR3 DNA reads TGTGCCAGCAGTGTTGTTCACACAGGGAATACTTCACCCCTCCACTTT.